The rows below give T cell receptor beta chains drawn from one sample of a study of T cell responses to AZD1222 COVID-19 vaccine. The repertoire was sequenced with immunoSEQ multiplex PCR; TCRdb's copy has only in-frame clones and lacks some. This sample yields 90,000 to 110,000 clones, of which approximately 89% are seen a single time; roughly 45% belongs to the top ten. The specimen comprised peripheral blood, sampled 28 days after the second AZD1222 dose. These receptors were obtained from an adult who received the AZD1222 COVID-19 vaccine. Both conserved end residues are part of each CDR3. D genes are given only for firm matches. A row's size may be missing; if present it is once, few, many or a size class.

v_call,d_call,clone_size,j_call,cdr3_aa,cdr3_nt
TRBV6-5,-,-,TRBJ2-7,CASQLRDPYEQYF,TGTGCCAGTCAACTCAGGGACCCATACGAGCAGTACTTC
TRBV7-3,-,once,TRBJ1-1,CASSLTSLATEAFF,TGTGCCAGCAGCCTGACATCGTTGGCCACTGAAGCTTTCTTT
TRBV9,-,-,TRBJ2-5,CASSVGGWGGPQETQYF,TGTGCCAGCAGCGTAGGAGGGTGGGGCGGCCCCCAAGAGACCCAGTACTTC
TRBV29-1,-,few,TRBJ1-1,CSVEARMNTEAFF,TGCAGCGTTGAAGCTCGGATGAACACTGAAGCTTTCTTT
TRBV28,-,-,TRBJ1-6,CASRSPGSPNSPLHF,TGTGCCAGCCGCTCCCCCGGGAGCCCAAATTCACCCCTCCACTTT
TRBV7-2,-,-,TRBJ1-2,CASSAPYLPYGYTF,TGTGCCAGCAGCGCGCCCTACCTACCCTATGGCTACACCTTC
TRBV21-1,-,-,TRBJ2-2,CASSRKKTSGNMAGELFF,TGTGCCAGCAGCCGAAAAAAAACTAGCGGGAATATGGCCGGGGAGCTGTTTTTT
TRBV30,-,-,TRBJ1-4,CAWSQTGGKYEKLFF,TGTGCCTGGAGTCAAACGGGCGGGAAGTATGAAAAACTGTTTTTT
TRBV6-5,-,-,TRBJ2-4,CASRGGHGENIQYF,TGTGCCAGCAGGGGGGGTCACGGGGAAAACATTCAGTACTTC
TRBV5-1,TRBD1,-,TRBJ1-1,CASSLGQGPEAFF,TGCGCCAGCAGCTTGGGACAGGGTCCTGAAGCTTTCTTT
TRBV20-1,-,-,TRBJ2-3,CSARGQDTQYF,TGCAGTGCTAGAGGTCAAGATACGCAGTATTTT
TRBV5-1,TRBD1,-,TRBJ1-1,CASSLATGAGNTEAFF,TGCGCCAGCAGCTTGGCGACAGGGGCGGGGAACACTGAAGCTTTCTTT
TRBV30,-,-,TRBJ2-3,CAWSLGGSTDTQYF,TGTGCCTGGAGTCTCGGGGGCAGCACAGATACGCAGTATTTT
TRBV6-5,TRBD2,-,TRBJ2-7,CASSYGDYSYEQYF,TGTGCCAGCAGTTACGGGGACTATTCCTACGAGCAGTACTTC
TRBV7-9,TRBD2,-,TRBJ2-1,CASSGWASGPSSYNEQFF,TGTGCCAGCAGCGGTTGGGCTAGCGGGCCCAGCTCCTACAATGAGCAGTTCTTC
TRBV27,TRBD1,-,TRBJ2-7,CASSPRDSDYEQYF,TGTGCCAGCAGTCCCCGGGACAGCGACTACGAGCAGTACTTC
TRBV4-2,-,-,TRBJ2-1,CASSQVGERYNEQFF,TGTGCCAGCAGCCAAGTGGGGGAGAGATACAATGAGCAGTTCTTC
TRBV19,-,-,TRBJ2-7,CASSGWESYEQYF,TGTGCCAGTAGTGGGTGGGAGTCCTACGAGCAGTACTTC
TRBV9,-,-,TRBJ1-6,CASSVNREGSPLHF,TGTGCCAGCAGCGTAAACAGGGAGGGTTCACCCCTCCACTTT
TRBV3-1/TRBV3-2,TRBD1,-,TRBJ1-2,CASTTGDGGYTF,TGTGCCAGCACCACAGGGGACGGAGGCTACACCTTC
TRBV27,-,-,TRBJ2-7,CASSPQTFTYEQYF,TGTGCCAGCAGTCCGCAGACATTTACCTACGAGCAGTACTTC
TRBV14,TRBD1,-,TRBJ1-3,CASSQGLTGGRGNTIYF,TGTGCCAGCAGCCAAGGATTAACAGGGGGAAGAGGAAACACCATATATTTT
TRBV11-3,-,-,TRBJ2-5,CASSLGQRTQETQYF,TGTGCCAGCAGCTTAGGCCAGCGGACCCAAGAGACCCAGTACTTC
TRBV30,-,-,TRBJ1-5,CAWSPSYSNQPQHF,TGTGCCTGGTCTCCAAGTTATAGCAATCAGCCCCAGCATTTT
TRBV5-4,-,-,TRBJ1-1,CASSTREDTEAFF,TGTGCCAGCAGCACTAGGGAGGATACTGAAGCTTTCTTT
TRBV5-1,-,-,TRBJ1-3,CASSLGGPGDTIYF,TGCGCCAGCAGCTTGGGAGGGCCCGGGGACACCATATATTTT
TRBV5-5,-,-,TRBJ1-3,CASSLRVSSGNTIYF,TGTGCCAGCAGCTTGCGGGTGAGCTCTGGAAACACCATATATTTT
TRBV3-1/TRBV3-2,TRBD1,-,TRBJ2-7,CASSQEGQGATYEQYF,TGTGCCAGCAGCCAAGAAGGACAGGGGGCCACCTACGAGCAGTACTTC
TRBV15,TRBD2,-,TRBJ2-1,CATSRVTSGPARTFF,TGTGCCACCAGCAGAGTCACTAGCGGGCCCGCCCGAACGTTCTTC
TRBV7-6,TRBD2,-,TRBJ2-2,CASRKGLAGVLNTGELFF,TGTGCCAGCAGGAAGGGACTAGCGGGAGTATTGAACACCGGGGAGCTGTTTTTT
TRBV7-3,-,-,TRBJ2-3,CASSPKRTDTQYF,TGTGCCAGCAGCCCTAAGAGGACAGATACGCAGTATTTT
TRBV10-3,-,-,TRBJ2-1,CAISDPDRSSYNEQFF,TGTGCCATCAGCGATCCCGACAGGAGCTCCTACAATGAGCAGTTCTTC
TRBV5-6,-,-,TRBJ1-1,CASSLVPSTEAFF,TGTGCCAGCAGCTTGGTCCCGAGCACTGAAGCTTTCTTT
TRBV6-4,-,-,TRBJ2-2,CASSDRDTGELFF,TGTGCCAGCAGTGACAGGGACACCGGGGAGCTGTTTTTT
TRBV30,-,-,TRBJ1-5,CAWSFAGAYSNQPQHF,TGTGCCTGGAGTTTCGCAGGGGCGTATAGCAATCAGCCCCAGCATTTT
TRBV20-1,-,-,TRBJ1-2,CSASVENYGYTF,TGCAGTGCTAGTGTCGAGAACTATGGCTACACCTTC
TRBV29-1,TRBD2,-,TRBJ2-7,CSVLAGGHEQYF,TGCAGCGTTCTAGCGGGAGGCCACGAGCAGTACTTC
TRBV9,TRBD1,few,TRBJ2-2,CASSQTLGGQGARTGELFF,TGTGCCAGCAGCCAAACCCTAGGGGGACAGGGGGCTCGCACCGGGGAGCTGTTTTTT
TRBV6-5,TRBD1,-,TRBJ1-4,CASSSDRGKTNEKLFF,TGTGCCAGCAGTTCCGACAGGGGAAAAACTAATGAAAAACTGTTTTTT
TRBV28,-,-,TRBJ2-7,CASSLTGRSHEQYF,TGTGCCAGCAGTTTAACGGGACGGTCCCACGAGCAGTACTTC
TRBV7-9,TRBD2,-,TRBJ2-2,CASSLDLRLAGANTGELFF,TGTGCCAGCAGCTTAGACTTAAGACTAGCGGGCGCGAACACCGGGGAGCTGTTTTTT
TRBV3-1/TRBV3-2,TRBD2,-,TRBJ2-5,CASSLAGRETQYF,TGTGCCAGCAGCCTAGCGGGAAGGGAGACCCAGTACTTC
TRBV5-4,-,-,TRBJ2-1,CASSLGHNEQFF,TGTGCCAGCAGCTTGGGGCACAATGAGCAGTTCTTC
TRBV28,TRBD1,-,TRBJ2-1,CASSPPDRVIIEQFF,TGTGCCAGCAGTCCCCCGGACAGGGTAATAATTGAGCAGTTCTTC
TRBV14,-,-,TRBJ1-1,CASSQKRNTEAFF,TGTGCCAGCAGCCAAAAGAGGAACACTGAAGCTTTCTTT
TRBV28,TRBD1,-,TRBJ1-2,CASSSWTGGINGYTF,TGTGCCAGCAGTTCCTGGACAGGGGGGATAAATGGCTACACCTTC
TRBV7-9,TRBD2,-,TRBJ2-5,CASSSLAGGAWETQYF,TGTGCCAGCAGCTCCCTAGCGGGAGGGGCCTGGGAGACCCAGTACTTC
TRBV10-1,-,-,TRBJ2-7,CASSEVAQPYEQYF,TGCGCCAGCAGTGAGGTAGCGCAACCCTACGAGCAGTACTTC
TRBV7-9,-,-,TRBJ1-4,CASSYDLFEKLFF,TGTGCCAGCAGCTATGATCTATTTGAAAAACTGTTTTTT
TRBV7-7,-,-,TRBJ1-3,CASSLSGGPGNTIYF,TGTGCCAGCAGCTTATCTGGGGGCCCTGGAAACACCATATATTTT
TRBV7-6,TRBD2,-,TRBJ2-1,CASSFTSGHNEQFF,TGTGCCAGCAGCTTTACTAGCGGACACAATGAGCAGTTCTTC
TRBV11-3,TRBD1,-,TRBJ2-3,CASTDREADTQYF,TGTGCCAGCACCGACAGGGAAGCAGATACGCAGTATTTT
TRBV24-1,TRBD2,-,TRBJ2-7,CATSDSGRAYEQYF,TGTGCCACCAGTGACAGCGGGAGGGCCTACGAGCAGTACTTC
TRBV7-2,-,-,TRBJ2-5,CASSPYSGEETQYF,TGTGCCAGCAGCCCCTATAGCGGAGAAGAGACCCAGTACTTC
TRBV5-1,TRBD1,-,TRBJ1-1,CASSSGTTQGAKAFF,TGCGCCAGCAGCTCCGGAACCACACAGGGGGCCAAAGCTTTCTTT
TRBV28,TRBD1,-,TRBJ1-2,CASSLNGQGPMGGYTF,TGTGCCAGCAGTTTAAATGGACAGGGCCCTATGGGGGGCTACACCTTC
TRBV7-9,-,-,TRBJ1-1,CASSLGGQGTEAFF,TGTGCCAGCAGCTTAGGGGGGCAGGGAACTGAAGCTTTCTTT
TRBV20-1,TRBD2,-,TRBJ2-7,CSASGAGGFSYEQYF,TGCAGTGCTAGTGGGGCGGGAGGGTTCTCCTACGAGCAGTACTTC
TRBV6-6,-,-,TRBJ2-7,CASSYAPGPSYEQYF,TGTGCCAGCAGTTACGCCCCGGGACCTTCCTACGAGCAGTACTTC